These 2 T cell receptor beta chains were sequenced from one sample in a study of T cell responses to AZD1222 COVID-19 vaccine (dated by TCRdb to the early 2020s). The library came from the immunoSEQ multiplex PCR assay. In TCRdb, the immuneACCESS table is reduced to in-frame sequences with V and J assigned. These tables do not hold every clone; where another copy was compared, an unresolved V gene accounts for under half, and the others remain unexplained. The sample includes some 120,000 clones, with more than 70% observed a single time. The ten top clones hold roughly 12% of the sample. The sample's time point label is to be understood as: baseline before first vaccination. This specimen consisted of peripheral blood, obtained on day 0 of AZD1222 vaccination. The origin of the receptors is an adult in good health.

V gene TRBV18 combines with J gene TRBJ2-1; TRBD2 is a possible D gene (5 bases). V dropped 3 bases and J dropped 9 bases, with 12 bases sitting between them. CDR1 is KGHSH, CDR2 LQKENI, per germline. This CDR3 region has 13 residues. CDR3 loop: CASSPEVESEQFF. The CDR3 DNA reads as TGTGCCAGCTCACCGGAGGTAGAGAGTGAGCAGTTCTTC.

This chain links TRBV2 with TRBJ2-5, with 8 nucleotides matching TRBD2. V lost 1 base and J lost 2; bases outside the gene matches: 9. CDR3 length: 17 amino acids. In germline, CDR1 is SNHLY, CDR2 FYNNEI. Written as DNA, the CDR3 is TGTGCCAGCAGTGAAGTTGAGGGACTAGGGGGGCAAGAGACCCAGTACTTC. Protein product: CASSEVEGLGGQETQYF. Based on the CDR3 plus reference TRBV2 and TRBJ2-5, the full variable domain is EPEVTQTPSHQVTQMGQEVILRCVPISNHLYFYWYRQILGQKVEFLVSFYNNEISEKSEIFDDQFSVERPDGSNFTLKIRSTKLEDSAMYFCASSEVEGLGGQETQYFGPGTRLLVL.